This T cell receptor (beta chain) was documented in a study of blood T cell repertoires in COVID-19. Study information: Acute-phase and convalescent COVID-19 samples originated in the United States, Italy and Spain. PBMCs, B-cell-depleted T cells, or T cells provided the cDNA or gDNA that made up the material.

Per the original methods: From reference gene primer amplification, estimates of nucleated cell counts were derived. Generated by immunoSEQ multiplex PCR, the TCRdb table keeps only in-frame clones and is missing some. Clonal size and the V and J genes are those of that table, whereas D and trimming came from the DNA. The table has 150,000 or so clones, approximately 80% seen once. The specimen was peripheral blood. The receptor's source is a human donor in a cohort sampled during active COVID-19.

As DNA, the CDR3 is TGTGCCAGCAGCTTAGTAGGGAGGGTTAGCTCCTACGAGCAGTACTTC. It yields the protein CASSLVGRVSSYEQYF. The rearrangement uses TRBV7-9 and TRBJ2-7; 7 nucleotides match TRBD2. Germline CDR1 reads SEHNR; CDR2 reads FQNEAQ (reference sequence). There are 16 residues in the CDR3. V shed 1 base and J 0 bases; nucleotides not matched to a gene: 6.